Given below is one T cell receptor beta chain in context. Its target is not known. From germline, CDR1 is MNHEY and CDR2 SMNVEV (reference sequence). The CDR3 totals 17 residues. With V trimmed by 5 bases and J by 1 base, 7 bases remained unmatched. This specimen comes from a study of OX40 agonist ivuxolimab in advanced cancers. In the study overall: An anti-OX40 (CD134) antibody with agonistic activity, ivuxolimab, was administered to patients.

Sequenced by immunoSEQ multiplex PCR; TCRdb stores in-frame clones only, minus some. The data contain over 70,000 clones, 80% to 90% of them seen just once; the ten biggest clones take up about 1.5%. Blood sampling was done at baseline, cycle 4 day 1, and cycle 7 day 1. General study points: Clones of CD4+ and CD8+ blood T cells grew by week 6 at doses of 0.1 to 3.0 mg/kg. Not determined was the antigen specificity of the expanded peripheral T cells.

This chain connects TRBV27 to TRBJ2-3, with TRBD2 matching over 12 bases. This TCR was sampled from an adult with an advanced solid tumor such as melanoma, head and neck, liver or kidney cancer. The sample in question was CD4+ or CD8+ T cells sorted from blood, obtained in a trial of the OX40 agonist ivuxolimab. CDR3 DNA sequence: TGTGCCAGCAGTCCTCGGACTAGCGGGACCGGCACAGATACGCAGTATTTT. Its protein is CASSPRTSGTGTDTQYF.